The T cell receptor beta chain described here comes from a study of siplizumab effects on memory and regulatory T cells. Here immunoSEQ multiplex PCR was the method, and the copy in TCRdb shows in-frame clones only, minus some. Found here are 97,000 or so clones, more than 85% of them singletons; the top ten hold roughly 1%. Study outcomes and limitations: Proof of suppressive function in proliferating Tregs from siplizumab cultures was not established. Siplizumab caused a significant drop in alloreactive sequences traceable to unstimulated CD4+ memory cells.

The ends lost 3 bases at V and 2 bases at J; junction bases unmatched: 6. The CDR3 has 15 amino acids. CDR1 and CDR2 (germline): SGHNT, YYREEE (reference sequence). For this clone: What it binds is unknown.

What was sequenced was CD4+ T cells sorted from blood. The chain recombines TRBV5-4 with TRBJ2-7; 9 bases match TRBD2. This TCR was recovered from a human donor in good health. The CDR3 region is CASSSGLARAYEQYF. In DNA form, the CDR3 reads TGTGCCAGCAGCTCAGGACTAGCGCGAGCCTACGAGCAGTACTTC.